Listed here are 25 T cell receptor beta chains from one sample, sequenced in a study of T cells in Graves' hyperthyroidism and ophthalmopathy. Researchers took RNA transcripts and amplified the TCR beta CDR3 regions from them. First-round RT-PCR of the TCR CDR3 relied on the HTBI primer set. TCRdb used MiXCR to reprocess the multiplex PCR reads, holding one entry per CDR3 protein. The sample yields 93,000 or so distinct CDR3 sequences, less than 55% seen once. Sequenced input: blood. The origin of the receptors is a man in his forties with Graves' hyperthyroidism.

The sample holds many counts of this clonotype. V gene TRBV20-1 combines with J gene TRBJ2-1; D is uncertain. CDR1 and CDR2 from the germline V gene are DFQATT and SNEGSKA (reference sequence). The V end was cut by 4 bases, the J end by 7 bases, with 5 bases between. The CDR3 contains 10 residues. The CDR3: CSATFNEQFF. CDR3 DNA: TGCAGTGCTACATTTAATGAGCAGTTCTTC.

This clonotype was observed at least ten times. The gene calls are TRBV24-1 and TRBJ2-7; maybe TRBD1 (6 bases). The CDR3 runs 12 residues. V lost 4 bases and J lost 9, with 12 bases in between. Germline values: CDR1 KGHDR, CDR2 SFDVKD. The CDR3 here is CATSDTGTPQYF. The CDR3 nucleotides are TGTGCCACCAGTGACACAGGGACCCCGCAGTACTTC.

The chain is built from TRBV7-3 and TRBJ1-6, with D possibly TRBD1 on 5 matching bases. The germline gives CDR1 SGHTA, CDR2 FQGTGA. V gave up 3 bases and J gave up 8 bases, with 8 bases separating them. The CDR3 has 13 residues. The CDR3 region is CASSLGDHSPLHF. Written as DNA, the CDR3 is TGTGCCAGCAGCTTGGGGGATCATTCACCCCTCCACTTT. The full variable domain, its missing parts supplied by reference TRBV7-3 and TRBJ1-6, is GAGVSQTPSNKVTEKGKYVELRCDPISGHTALYWYRQSLGQGPEFLIYFQGTGAADDSGLPNDRFFAVRPEGSVSTLKIQRTERGDSAVYLCASSLGDHSPLHFGNGTRLTVT.

This clonotype was detected only a few times. This rearrangement joins TRBV30 to TRBJ2-7; 9 positions agree with TRBD2. This CDR3 has 15 amino acids. Germline V CDR1 and CDR2: GTSNPN, SVGIG (reference sequence). With V trimmed by 1 base and J by 5 bases, 9 bases remained unmatched. CDR3 loop: CAWSEGSGRSDEQYF. The CDR3 bases are TGTGCCTGGAGTGAGGGGAGCGGGAGGAGTGACGAGCAGTACTTC.

The V call is TRBV9, the J call TRBJ2-3; the match to TRBD2 covers 10 bases. V was clipped by 0 bases and J by 5 bases; unmatched bases: 6. The length of the CDR3 is 16 residues. The germline V gene has CDR1 SGDLS and CDR2 YYNGEE. CDR3 nucleotide sequence: TGTGCCAGCAGCGTAGCTGGAGAGCGGGAGGGAGATACGCAGTATTTT. Its protein product is CASSVAGEREGDTQYF.

The gene calls are TRBV20-1 and TRBJ2-5; possibly TRBD1 or TRBD2 for D (5 bases each). The CDR3 length is 13 residues. The V gene's germline CDR1 is DFQATT and CDR2 SNEGSKA (reference sequence). V was shortened by 4 bases and J by 5 bases, with 14 bases between the two germline ends. The CDR3 spells CSAKRGVGETQYF. DNA of the CDR3: TGCAGTGCTAAGAGGGGTGTTGGGGAGACCCAGTACTTC.

Comment on this clonotype: A clone one base away is much larger, so this may be a read error. J is TRBJ2-2 and V is TRBV11-1; perhaps D is TRBD1 or TRBD2 (5 bases each). The CDR3 has 14 residues. Germline loops: CDR1 SGHAT, CDR2 FQDESV (reference sequence). Trimming removed 4 bases from V and 4 bases from J, with 10 bases in between. The CDR3 spells CASSSGTSTGELFF. Here the CDR3 DNA reads TGTGCCAGCAGCTCCGGGACCAGCACCGGGGAGCTGTTTTTT. Full variable domain (outside the CDR3, taken from reference TRBV11-1 and TRBJ2-2): EAEVAQSPRYKITEKSQAVAFWCDPISGHATLYWYRQILGQGPELLVQFQDESVVDDSQLPKDRFSAERLKGVDSTLKIQPAELGDSAMYLCASSSGTSTGELFFGEGSRLTVL.

V gene TRBV7-6 combines with J gene TRBJ2-5, with a possible D match to TRBD1 (6 bases). Looked up from germline, CDR1 is SGHVS and CDR2 is FNYEAQ. The V gene lost 1 base and the J gene lost 6 bases, with 15 bases spanning the gap. This CDR3 comprises 15 residues. CDR3 region: CASSLDSGAGKTQYF. The CDR3 nucleotides read TGTGCCAGCAGCTTAGATTCAGGGGCCGGGAAGACCCAGTACTTC.

This clonotype was observed many times. The chain combines TRBV7-2 with TRBJ2-2; D is undetermined. The V gene's germline CDR1 is SGHTA and CDR2 FQGNSA. CDR3 size: 14 residues. V was pared by 1 base and J by 2 bases, with 5 bases between. CDR3 loop: CASSLEVNTGELFF. The CDR3 nucleotides read TGTGCCAGCAGCTTAGAAGTAAACACCGGGGAGCTGTTTTTT.

As regards this clonotype: No conserved phenylalanine or tryptophan is present at the end of the CDR3, so a read error is the likely explanation. The chain has TRBV7-3 and TRBJ2-7, with D perhaps assigned TRBD1 or TRBD2 (5 bases each). Trimming cost V 5 bases and J 5 bases, with 13 bases left between them. The CDR3 extends over 13 amino acids. CDR1 is SGHTA and CDR2 is FQGTGA in the germline V gene. This CDR3 reads CASSRGAGDEQYL. The DNA of the CDR3 is TGTGCCAGCAGCCGAGGGGCCGGGGACGAGCAGTACCTC.

This clonotype was picked up one time. The chain combines TRBV20-1 with TRBJ1-5; 7 nucleotides align to TRBD1. This CDR3 contains 14 residues. The junction had 10 bases not matched to a gene; V was cut back by 4 bases and J by 7 bases. Looked up from germline, CDR1 is DFQATT and CDR2 is SNEGSKA (reference sequence). The CDR3 region has the DNA TGCAGTGCTATTCCGGGGGTCAGGGGGCAGCCCCAGCATTTT. Translated, it gives CSAIPGVRGQPQHF.

The chain couples TRBV6-4 to TRBJ1-6, with a possible D match to TRBD1 (5 bases). The germline CDR1 and CDR2 sequences are MRHNA and SNTAGT. The CDR3 consists of 12 residues. The V end was cut by 2 bases, the J end by 10 bases, with 6 bases between. This CDR3 is CASSDAGSPLHF. The CDR3 coding sequence is TGTGCCAGCAGTGACGCAGGGTCACCCCTCCACTTT.

In this sample, this clonotype turned up many times. V and J are TRBV6-1 and TRBJ2-7; D is perhaps TRBD2 (7 bases). The germline gives CDR1 MNHNS, CDR2 SASEGT. The CDR3 totals 12 residues. The V gene lost 11 bases and the J gene lost 2 bases, with 13 bases spanning the gap. DNA of the CDR3: TGTGCCGCGGGGGCGGGACCCTACGAGCAGTACTTC. As protein: CAAGAGPYEQYF.

J is TRBJ2-6 and V is TRBV15; D not resolved. Germline V gene lookup returns CDR1 LNHNV and CDR2 YYDKDF (reference sequence). Deletions cut 1 base from V and 7 bases from J, with 5 bases between. The CDR3 contains 13 residues. The CDR3 spells CATSRGGANVLTF. The DNA of the CDR3 is TGTGCCACCAGCAGAGGGGGTGCCAACGTCCTGACTTTC. The entire variable domain, with the rest obtained from reference TRBV15 and TRBJ2-6, is as follows: DAMVIQNPRYQVTQFGKPVTLSCSQTLNHNVMYWYQQKSSQAPKLLFHYYDKDFNNEADTPDNFQSRRPNTSFCFLDIRSPGLGDTAMYLCATSRGGANVLTFGAGSRLTVL.

In regard to this clonotype: At one end the junction does not follow the germline gene, possibly because of a read error. V and J are TRBV7-2 and TRBJ1-1; D remains ambiguous. The CDR3 covers 14 residues. Germline values: CDR1 SGHTA, CDR2 FQGNSA. The CDR3 region is CASSPKDGEKEASF. The CDR3 DNA reads TGTGCCAGCAGCCCGAAAGACGGGGAAAAGGAAGCTTCCTTT.

The sample holds a few counts of this clonotype. V usage is TRBV25-1 and J usage is TRBJ2-7; D remains unclear. CDR3 length: 9 amino acids. Germline values: CDR1 MGHDK, CDR2 SYGVNS. Between the trimmed V and J ends, which lost 11 bases and 3 bases, there was a span of 5 bases. This CDR3 reads CAVLYEQYF. For the CDR3, the DNA is TGTGCCGTCCTCTACGAGCAGTACTTC.

In this sample, this clonotype turned up many times. The chain employs TRBV10-3 and TRBJ2-2; no clear D gene. V lost 4 bases and J lost 4, with 7 bases in between. This CDR3 spans 13 amino acids. From germline, CDR1 is ENHRY and CDR2 SYGVKD. This CDR3 reads CAISVDPTGELFF. DNA for the CDR3: TGTGCCATCAGTGTCGACCCCACCGGGGAGCTGTTTTTT.

This rearrangement joins TRBV6-1 to TRBJ2-7; TRBD2 matches at 11 bases. V lost 8 bases, J lost 3 bases, and 6 bases stayed unmatched. The CDR3 is 14 residues long. Germline V lookup: CDR1 MNHNS, CDR2 SASEGT. CDR3 loop: CASGPGTSGYEQYF. The CDR3 DNA reads TGTGCCAGCGGGCCCGGGACTAGCGGCTACGAGCAGTACTTC.

This clonotype was detected ten times or more. V usage is TRBV5-1 and J usage is TRBJ1-1; TRBD1 aligns across 10 bases. In germline, CDR1 is SGHRS, CDR2 YFSETQ. The trim removed 0 bases at V and 5 bases at J, leaving 4 bases unmatched. CDR3 length: 15 residues. This CDR3 reads CASSLGTGGETEAFF. CDR3 sequence (DNA): TGCGCCAGCAGCTTGGGGACAGGGGGGGAAACTGAAGCTTTCTTT.

This clonotype was seen ten or more times. The chain joins TRBV10-2 to TRBJ2-7; D uncertain. The V end was cut by 6 bases, the J end by 0 bases, with 12 bases between. CDR1 is WSHSY, CDR2 SAAADI, per germline. The CDR3 is 14 amino acids. CDR3 loop: CASRPGHLSYEQYF. CDR3 DNA sequence: TGCGCCAGCAGACCGGGCCACCTCTCCTACGAGCAGTACTTC.

The chain recombines TRBV7-3 with TRBJ1-2; 7 nucleotides agree with TRBD1. This CDR3 comprises 12 residues. The V gene end was trimmed by 5 bases and the J gene end by 8 bases; junction bases not matched to a gene: 5. The germline V gene has CDR1 SGHTA and CDR2 FQGTGA. The CDR3 sequence is CASSLQGKGYTF. In DNA form, the CDR3 reads TGTGCCAGCAGCCTACAGGGGAAAGGCTACACCTTC.

Worth noting for this clonotype: Germline and junction disagree at one end, which may indicate a read error. The chain carries TRBV6-4 and TRBJ2-5; 14 bases are a match to TRBD2. Germline V gene sequence: CDR1 MRHNA, CDR2 SNTAGT. CDR3 length equals 19 residues. The CDR3 region has the DNA TGTGCCAGCAGTGAGTTCGGGACTAGCGGGGGAAAGTACCAAGAGGCCCAGTACTTC. It codes for CASSEFGTSGGKYQEAQYF.

The sample holds many counts of this clonotype. The DNA for the CDR3 is TGCGCCAGCAGCGACGGACAGGGGAGTAATTCACCCCTCCACTTT. Translation gives CASSDGQGSNSPLHF. The chain employs TRBV5-1 and TRBJ1-6; 9 positions agree with TRBD1. J was trimmed by 6 bases and V by 4 bases; bases with no gene match: 5. The CDR3 covers 15 residues. The germline gives CDR1 SGHRS, CDR2 YFSETQ.

This clonotype was picked up many times. The V gene is TRBV20-1, the J gene TRBJ2-5, with D perhaps given as TRBD1 or TRBD2 (5 bases each). There are 18 residues in the CDR3. Trimming stripped 0 bases from V and 5 bases from J, with 25 bases between. Per the germline V gene, CDR1 is DFQATT and CDR2 is SNEGSKA (reference sequence). For the CDR3, the DNA is TGCAGTGCTAGAGACTGGGTAGGCAGGACACCCGGGGTGGAGACCCAGTACTTC. It encodes CSARDWVGRTPGVETQYF.

The chain uses TRBV5-1 and TRBJ2-7; D unresolved. V was clipped by 3 bases and J by 9 bases, with 16 bases between them. The germline gives CDR1 SGHRS, CDR2 YFSETQ. The CDR3 extends over 13 amino acids. CDR3 sequence reads: CASSYGDGSGQYF. The CDR3 DNA follows: TGCGCCAGCAGCTACGGCGATGGCTCTGGGCAGTACTTC.